The entry below gives a single T cell receptor beta chain sequence along with its context. Its antigen specificity is not known. One junction end does not reproduce the germline sequence, and a read error may be involved. The germline V gene encodes CDR1 MNHEY and CDR2 SVGAGI. Reading from cysteine to phenylalanine, the CDR3 counts 14 amino acids. Left in the record is the CDR3 DNA by itself, 42 bases read in frame from the first base. In the ophthalmopathy patients, disease was moderately to severely active, with a Clinical Activity Score of 3 or more, a NOSPECS grade of 4 or more, and a duration of less than 3 months. The study excluded patients with uncontrolled infections, other autoimmune diseases, pregnancy or lactation. Diagnoses relied on clinical symptoms, serum thyroxine and TRAb, thyroid ultrasound and orbital computed tomography. Ficoll-Paque density gradient centrifugation was used to isolate PBMCs from 9.5 to 10 ml of fresh peripheral blood. Trizol reagent was used to extract total RNA, and RNA quality was then checked on an Agilent 2100 Bioanalyzer.

These data originate in a study of T cells in Graves' hyperthyroidism and ophthalmopathy (dated by TCRdb to between 2017 and 2020). The study in broad terms: Peripheral blood was collected at initial diagnosis, before any treatment. After blood sampling, hyperthyroidism patients were treated with methimazole at a starting dose of 30 mg daily, and ophthalmopathy patients were treated with high-dose intravenous methylprednisolone. In addition, the study compared T-cell repertoires in thyroid tissue and in blood from about 6 Graves' hyperthyroidism patients. The paper describes TCR Vbeta CDR3 sequencing of more than 120 peripheral blood samples, made up of roughly 45 ophthalmopathy patients, around 78 hyperthyroidism patients and 17 progressor patients. To identify distinguishing TCR V-J signatures, a discovery cohort of 100 patients was used, comprising fewer than 45 with Graves' ophthalmopathy and approximately 57 with stable Graves' hyperthyroidism. Prospective prediction of ophthalmopathy was tested in an independent validation cohort consisting of some 18 hyperthyroidism patients and around 17 patients who later progressed to ophthalmopathy. The 80 to 100 discovery patients were randomly divided into training and test sets at a 7:3 ratio.

The TCR beta CDR3 regions were amplified from the RNA transcripts. The first round of RT-PCR for the TCR CDR3 was performed with the HTBI primer set and the Qiagen OneStep RT-PCR kit. Libraries were constructed in a second round of multiplex PCR, after which size selection and purification were performed. The libraries were sequenced on an Illumina HiSeq2000 using paired-end 100 bp reads. The authors' analysis ran thus. Raw data were processed with SOAPnuke, discarding reads with adapters, uncalled bases, mean Phred below 15, or no exact constant-primer or identifier match. High-quality paired reads were merged using COPE v1.2.5, and each unique nucleotide sequence was defined as a clonotype. MiTCR v1.1 was used to align the clonotypes against IMGT TRBV, TRBD and TRBJ reference segments. The analysis was restricted to V-J combinations with a frequency above 0.0001, which together covered just over 98% of the repertoires. The TCS score was defined as F50 (clonal expansion) divided by E x V (chaos), with BLOSUM62-based TCRdist calculated between CDR3 peptides within each V-J. Welch's t-statistics and random forest reduced roughly 500 V-J features to roughly 13, which were used in a naive Bayes classifier (R e1071). TCRdb took the public reads, trimmed them with fastp at Q25, ran MiXCR for clone calling and kept in-frame beta chains. CDR3 protein sequences are deduplicated, and each keeps its most common genes and DNA. What appears here as the V and J calls and clone size reflects TCRdb's work, not the paper's. A total of fewer than 450,000 distinct CDR3 sequences appear in this sample, around 15% of them only once. 28% of the sample is taken by the ten largest.

General study outcomes and caveats: A model built on a 13 V-J signature distinguished ophthalmopathy from stable hyperthyroidism, reaching roughly 88% sensitivity and 81.08% specificity in cross-validation and 80%/75% in testing. In validation, progression to ophthalmopathy was predicted by the model with roughly 69% sensitivity and under 85% specificity, a median of roughly 6 months before onset. Sample size was not statistically predetermined, and investigators were not blinded to group allocation. Blood samples also contained most of the expanded thyroid clonotypes (frequency above 0.001), which suggests that blood repertoires may reflect thyroid immune responses.

Sequencing input: blood. The origin of this receptor is a man aged 50 or older with Graves' ophthalmopathy. The chain links TRBV6-5 with TRBJ1-6; a weak D assignment points to TRBD1 (5 bases agree). Here is the DNA: TGTGCCCGCAGTTACATGGGGGTCGGATCACCCCTCCACTTT. Translated, this gives CARSYMGVGSPLHF.